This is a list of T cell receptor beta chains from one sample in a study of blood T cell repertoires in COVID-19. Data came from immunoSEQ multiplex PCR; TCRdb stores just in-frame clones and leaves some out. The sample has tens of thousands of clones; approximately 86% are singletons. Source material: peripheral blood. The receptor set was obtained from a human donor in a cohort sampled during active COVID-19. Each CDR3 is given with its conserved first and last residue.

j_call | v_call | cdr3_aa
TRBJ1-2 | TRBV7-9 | CASTIAGLGGYTF
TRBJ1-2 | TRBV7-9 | CASSPRRGQGYTF
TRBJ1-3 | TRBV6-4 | CASSDSRGGSGNTIYF
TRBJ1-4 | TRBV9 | CASSTGQGREKLFF
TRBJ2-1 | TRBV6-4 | CASSPLAGVEQFF
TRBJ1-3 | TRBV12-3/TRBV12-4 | CASHRAGNTIYF
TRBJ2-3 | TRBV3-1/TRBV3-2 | CASSRLAGGRTDTQYF
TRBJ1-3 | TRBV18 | CASSPDKRNTIYF
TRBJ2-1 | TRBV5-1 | CASEGGQSGGTYNEQFF
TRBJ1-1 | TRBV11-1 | CASSLEEVREAFF
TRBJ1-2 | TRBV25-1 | CASSEFVTGGNGYTF
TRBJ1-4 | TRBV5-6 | CASSPTGLGEKLFF
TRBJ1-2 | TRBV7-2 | CASSLASSGTNYGYTF
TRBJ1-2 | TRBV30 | CAWSFRDRANYGYTF
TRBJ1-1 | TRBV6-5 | CASSYGQGEAFF
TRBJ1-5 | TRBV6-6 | CASSYPTLLNQPQHF
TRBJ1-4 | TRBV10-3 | CAISPGGDEKLFF
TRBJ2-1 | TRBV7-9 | CASTDSPSGIYNEQFF
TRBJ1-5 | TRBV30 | CAWMETGPNQPQHF
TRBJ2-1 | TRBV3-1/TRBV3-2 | CASSQVQDSEQFF
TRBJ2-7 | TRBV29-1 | CSVRERYEQYF
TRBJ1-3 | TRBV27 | CASSLSGAAGGNTIYF